The 20 T cell receptor beta chains in this list originate from one sample, sequenced in a study of naive and memory T cell subsets. An equimolar mix of two oligonucleotides served as the beta constant-region primer for TRBC1 and TRBC2. The ligated cDNA underwent four PCR rounds using SP2 and nested alpha and beta constant-region primers. Via MiXCR, TCRdb re-called the UMI-ligation and nested PCR reads, giving one row per CDR3 protein. Of 99,000 or so distinct CDR3 sequences in the sample, roughly 14% were seen once. Study outcomes and limitations: Naive repertoires, especially CD8, held a few larger clonotypes, possibly memory cells re-expressing CD45RA.

Their recognized antigens are unknown. The sample comprised naive CD8+ T cells from blood. The receptors here all came from a human donor in good health.

The CDR3 region is CATSRPGSLTHEQFF. For the CDR3, the DNA is TGTGCCACCAGCAGGCCCGGGAGCCTAACTCATGAGCAGTTCTTC. The J gene is TRBJ2-1, the V gene TRBV15, with D tentatively TRBD2 (6 bases). The CDR3 length is 15 residues. The ends were cut back, 3 bases at V and 8 bases at J, with 17 bases in the middle. Germline lookup yields CDR1 LNHNV and CDR2 YYDKDF (reference sequence).

There are many counts of this clonotype. The gene calls are TRBV12-3 or TRBV12-4 and TRBJ2-4; D unresolved. The germline V and J ends were trimmed by 7 bases and 0 bases, with 7 bases remaining between them. This CDR3 is 13 amino acids long. CDR3 sequence reads: CASTPVAKNIQYF. The CDR3 coding sequence is TGTGCCAGCACCCCCGTAGCCAAAAACATTCAGTACTTC.

The table lists this clonotype with a few counts. This sequence joins TRBV12-3 or TRBV12-4 and TRBJ2-1; no firm D call. V gave up 0 bases and J gave up 8 bases, with 8 bases separating them. This CDR3 has 13 amino acids. The CDR3 DNA reads TGTGCCAGCAGTTTAGCGAGTAGGGATGAGCAGTTCTTC. Its protein product is CASSLASRDEQFF.

The V and J genes are TRBV20-1 and TRBJ2-7, with 7 nucleotides matching TRBD1. J lost 3 bases, V lost 2 bases, and 1 base had no gene match. Germline V gene sequence: CDR1 DFQATT, CDR2 SNEGSKA (reference sequence). The CDR3 is 12 residues long. The CDR3 spells CSARRQGYEQYF. The CDR3 coding sequence is TGCAGTGCTAGACGACAGGGCTACGAGCAGTACTTC.

V gene TRBV4-3 combines with J gene TRBJ2-1; 12 bases are a match to TRBD1. Germline lookup yields CDR1 LGHNA and CDR2 YSLEER. CDR3 length equals 14 residues. V shed 3 bases, J shed 12 bases, and the junction held 6 bases outside the gene matches. CDR3 region: CASSQGQGAFGQFF. CDR3 in DNA: TGCGCCAGCAGCCAGGGACAGGGGGCGTTCGGGCAGTTCTTC.

This clonotype occurred a few times. V is TRBV15 and J is TRBJ2-1; D is uncertain. The CDR3 length is 14 residues. Trimming removed 0 bases from V and 10 bases from J, with 13 bases in between. The V gene's germline CDR1 is LNHNV and CDR2 YYDKDF (reference sequence). The CDR3 loop reads CATSRDQVVGEQFF. CDR3 DNA: TGTGCCACCAGCAGAGATCAGGTGGTCGGGGAGCAGTTCTTC. Full variable domain (outside the CDR3, taken from reference TRBV15 and TRBJ2-1): DAMVIQNPRYQVTQFGKPVTLSCSQTLNHNVMYWYQQKSSQAPKLLFHYYDKDFNNEADTPDNFQSRRPNTSFCFLDIRSPGLGDTAMYLCATSRDQVVGEQFFGPGTRLTVL.

CDR3 residues: CSARHFQGEREAFF. CDR3 DNA: TGCAGTGCTAGACATTTCCAGGGGGAAAGAGAAGCTTTCTTT. V usage is TRBV20-1 and J usage is TRBJ1-1; 7 bases line up with TRBD1. V dropped 2 bases and J dropped 8; count of bases not matched to a gene: 11. The germline V gene encodes CDR1 DFQATT and CDR2 SNEGSKA (reference sequence). The CDR3 length is 14 residues.

The chain combines TRBV15 with TRBJ1-1, with unresolved D. V was trimmed by 5 bases and J by 0 bases, leaving 4 bases between them. Per germline, CDR1 LNHNV and CDR2 YYDKDF (reference sequence). CDR3 length equals 12 residues. Written as DNA, the CDR3 is TGTGCCACCAGCCGGGTGAACACTGAAGCTTTCTTT. This translates into CATSRVNTEAFF.

This chain uses TRBV13 with TRBJ2-1; 8 bases match TRBD2. The CDR3 runs to 17 residues. Unmatched junction bases numbered 6, after V lost 0 bases and J lost 2 bases. Germline V gives CDR1 PRHDT, CDR2 FYEKMQ (reference sequence). CDR3 protein: CASSLGESGGPYNEQFF. CDR3 DNA: TGTGCCAGCAGCTTAGGCGAGTCGGGAGGGCCCTACAATGAGCAGTTCTTC.

This clonotype was counted between two and nine times. V and J are TRBV15 and TRBJ2-7, with TRBD2 matching over 10 bases. J gave up 5 bases and V 0 bases, and 4 bases lay outside the gene matches. In germline, CDR1 is LNHNV, CDR2 YYDKDF (reference sequence). This CDR3 is built from 15 residues. CDR3 sequence reads: CATSRDQGLANEQYF. In DNA form, the CDR3 reads TGTGCCACCAGCAGAGACCAGGGACTAGCGAACGAGCAGTACTTC.

The chain employs TRBV29-1 and TRBJ2-5, with D uncertain. Germline V gene sequence: CDR1 SQVTM, CDR2 ANQGSEA. The CDR3 spans 13 residues. Trimming removed 4 bases at V and 2 bases at J, with 11 bases between. CDR3 sequence reads: CSVVEWSQETQYF. The DNA for the CDR3 is TGCAGCGTTGTGGAGTGGTCGCAAGAGACCCAGTACTTC.

This clonotype showed up just a few times. The rearrangement uses TRBV7-9 and TRBJ2-7, with D possibly being TRBD1 (6 bases). Germline-derived CDR1 and CDR2 are SEHNR and FQNEAQ (reference sequence). The CDR3 has 16 amino acids. Trimming pared 1 base from V and 4 bases from J, leaving 17 bases between. In DNA form, the CDR3 reads TGTGCCAGCAGCTTAGTTGTGGGACACTCGAAATACGAGCAGTACTTC. The encoded protein is CASSLVVGHSKYEQYF.

V usage is TRBV25-1 and J usage is TRBJ2-5; D remains unclear. The CDR3 consists of 11 residues. Germline V gene data show CDR1 as MGHDK and CDR2 as SYGVNS. Trimming removed 3 bases at V and 5 bases at J, with 4 bases between. The CDR3 bases are TGTGCCAGCAGTGAGGGGGAGACCCAGTACTTC. Protein sequence: CASSEGETQYF.

The chain has TRBV3-1 and TRBJ2-1; a possible D gene is TRBD2 (6 bases). Germline CDR1 reads LGHDT; CDR2 reads YNNKEL (reference sequence). The CDR3 spans 15 residues. Trimming shortened V by 0 bases and J by 8 bases, and 14 bases separated the two germline ends. The DNA for the CDR3 is TGTGCCAGCAGCCAAGAGAGCCAGGAGGGCGATGAGCAGTTCTTC. Its protein is CASSQESQEGDEQFF.

The V call is TRBV4-2, the J call TRBJ2-3; 10 bases are shared with TRBD2. V dropped 0 bases and J dropped 0; count of bases not matched to a gene: 9. The germline V gene encodes CDR1 LGHNA and CDR2 YNFKEQ. The CDR3 length is 19 residues. CDR3 loop: CASSQDRTSGATSTDTQYF. The CDR3 region has the DNA TGTGCCAGCAGCCAAGATCGAACTAGCGGGGCCACAAGCACAGATACGCAGTATTTT.

The chain combines TRBV27 with TRBJ2-4; 9 nucleotides agree with TRBD1. The germline gives CDR1 MNHEY, CDR2 SMNVEV (reference sequence). The CDR3 has 14 residues. V dropped 6 bases and J dropped 9; count of bases not matched to a gene: 9. The CDR3 nucleotides are TGTGCCAGCAGCTCGGACAGGGGATGGGGCATTCAGTACTTC. The encoded protein is CASSSDRGWGIQYF.

This clonotype has a handful of counts. The gene calls are TRBV7-9 and TRBJ2-3; the D is unclear. V dropped 9 bases and J dropped 1 base, with 17 bases sitting between them. This CDR3 has 15 residues. Germline assignment: CDR1 SEHNR and CDR2 FQNEAQ (reference sequence). This chain's CDR3 is CASRFRDFGTDTQYF. The CDR3 DNA is TGTGCCAGTAGATTTAGGGATTTCGGCACAGATACGCAGTATTTT. Variable domain in full (rest from reference TRBV7-9 and TRBJ2-3): DTGVSQNPRHKITKRGQNVTFRCDPISEHNRLYWYRQTLGQGPEFLTYFQNEAQLEKSRLLSDRFSAERPKGSFSTLEIQRTEQGDSAMYLCASRFRDFGTDTQYFGPGTRLTVL.

V usage is TRBV27 and J usage is TRBJ1-5; possible D gene TRBD1, 6 bases. The CDR3 has 14 amino acids. Germline CDR1 and CDR2: MNHEY and SMNVEV (reference sequence). V was cut by 2 bases and J by 7 bases, with 12 bases left in between. Here the CDR3 DNA reads TGTGCCAGCAGTTTAGCAACAGGGATACAGCCCCAGCATTTT. This codes for CASSLATGIQPQHF.

In this sample, this clonotype turned up a few times. J is TRBJ2-3 and V is TRBV7-8; weak D call: TRBD1 (6 bases). The CDR3 spans 15 residues. V was shortened by 5 bases and J by 0 bases, with 12 bases between the two germline ends. The germline CDR1 and CDR2 sequences are SGHVS and FQNEAQ. In DNA, the CDR3 is TGTGCCAGCAGCCCGGACAGACGTAGCACAGATACGCAGTATTTT. Residues: CASSPDRRSTDTQYF.

The CDR3: CASSSRGTNPYEQYF. CDR3 nucleotide sequence: TGTGCCAGCAGTTCCCGCGGGACAAACCCATACGAGCAGTACTTC. The J gene is TRBJ2-7, the V gene TRBV27; TRBD1 or TRBD2 may be the D gene (6 bases each). Germline lookup yields CDR1 MNHEY and CDR2 SMNVEV (reference sequence). V lost 4 bases, J lost 4 bases, and 17 bases lay in between. The CDR3 is 15 amino acids.